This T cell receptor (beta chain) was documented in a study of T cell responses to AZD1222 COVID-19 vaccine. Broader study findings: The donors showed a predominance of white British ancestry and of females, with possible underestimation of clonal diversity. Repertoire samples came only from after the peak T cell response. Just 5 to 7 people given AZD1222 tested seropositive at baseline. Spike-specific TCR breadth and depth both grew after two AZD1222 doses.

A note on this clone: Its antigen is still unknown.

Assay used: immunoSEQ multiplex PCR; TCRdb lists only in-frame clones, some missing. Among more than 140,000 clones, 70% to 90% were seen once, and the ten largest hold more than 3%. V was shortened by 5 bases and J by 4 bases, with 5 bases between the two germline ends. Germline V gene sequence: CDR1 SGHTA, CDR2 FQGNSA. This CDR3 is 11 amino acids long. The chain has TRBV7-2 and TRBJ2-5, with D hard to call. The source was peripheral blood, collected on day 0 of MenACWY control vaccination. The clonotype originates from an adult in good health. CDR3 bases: TGTGCCAGCAGCCAGATAGAGACCCAGTACTTC. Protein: CASSQIETQYF.